Following are 8 T cell receptor beta chains from one sample sequenced in a study of shared clonotypes between healthy human individuals. TCRdb keeps only in-frame clones here, not all; method: immunoSEQ multiplex PCR. The table shows approximately 2.4 million clones, with more than 90% occurring only once. Input material: naive CD4+ T cells sorted from blood. This sample's subset: CD45RA+ positively selected. The source is a man between 18 and 35 years old in good health.

V and J are TRBV15 and TRBJ2-7; 8 bases agree with TRBD1. Trimming removed 4 bases from V and 4 bases from J; junction bases left unmatched: 6. In germline, CDR1 is LNHNV, CDR2 YYDKDF (reference sequence). The CDR3 is 14 amino acids. CDR3 loop: CATSIHRGNYEQYF. The CDR3 nucleotides read TGTGCCACCAGCATACACAGGGGGAATTACGAGCAGTACTTC.

The rearrangement links TRBV30 to TRBJ1-2; 8 nucleotides align to TRBD1. V lost 1 base and J lost 13; bases outside the gene matches: 5. This CDR3 contains 11 residues. Looked up from germline, CDR1 is GTSNPN and CDR2 is SVGIG (reference sequence). In DNA form, the CDR3 reads TGTGCCTGGAGTGCTGACAGGGGAGCCACCTTC. As protein: CAWSADRGATF.

The V gene is TRBV10-1, the J gene TRBJ2-4, with 10 bases identical to TRBD1. Trimming took 10 bases from V and 1 from J; bases not matched to a gene: 7. The CDR3 extends over 15 amino acids. CDR1 is WNHNN and CDR2 is SYGVQD in the germline V gene (reference sequence). CDR3 bases: TGCGCCACACCGGGACAGGGGAAGGCCAAAAACATTCAGTACTTC. It translates to CATPGQGKAKNIQYF.

This chain connects TRBV2 to TRBJ2-6, with TRBD2 matching 15 bases. CDR3 length equals 23 residues. The J segment lost 0 bases and the V segment lost 2 bases, leaving 14 bases of the junction unmatched. Germline lookup yields CDR1 SNHLY and CDR2 FYNNEI. CDR3 in DNA: TGTGCCAGCAGTGAAAGTTCCGGACTAGCGGGGGGGCCCTCTAGCTCTGGGGCCAACGTCCTGACTTTC. It is translated as CASSESSGLAGGPSSSGANVLTF. The whole variable domain, remainder taken from reference TRBV2 and TRBJ2-6, is EPEVTQTPSHQVTQMGQEVILRCVPISNHLYFYWYRQILGQKVEFLVSFYNNEISEKSEIFDDQFSVERPDGSNFTLKIRSTKLEDSAMYFCASSESSGLAGGPSSSGANVLTFGAGSRLTVL.

The chain joins TRBV6-6 to TRBJ1-2, with 8 bases that match TRBD1. V dropped 3 bases and J dropped 2; count of bases not matched to a gene: 5. This CDR3 region has 15 residues. Germline CDR1 is MNHNY and CDR2 is SVGAGI (reference sequence). CDR3 nucleotides: TGTGCCAGCAGTTATGAACAGGGGGTGAACTATGGCTACACCTTC. Its translation is CASSYEQGVNYGYTF.

The J gene is TRBJ2-3, the V gene TRBV6-5; no definite D call. Per the germline V gene, CDR1 is MNHEY and CDR2 is SVGAGI. Trimming cost V 6 bases and J 6 bases, with 13 bases left between them. The CDR3 covers 13 residues. The CDR3 region is CASRNLLWDTQYF. The CDR3 bases are TGTGCCAGCAGGAACCTTCTCTGGGATACGCAGTATTTT.

The rearrangement joins TRBV19 to TRBJ1-4; D remains unclear. The CDR3 totals 12 residues. The V gene lost 4 bases and the J gene lost 6 bases, with 6 bases spanning the gap. Germline CDR1 reads LNHDA; CDR2 reads SQIVND (reference sequence). The CDR3: CASSRSYEKLFF. CDR3 nucleotides: TGTGCCAGTAGTAGGTCCTATGAAAAACTGTTTTTT.

The genes are TRBV27 and TRBJ2-1; D may correspond to TRBD1 or TRBD2 (6 bases each). The CDR3 covers 16 residues. The ends were cut back, 5 bases at V and 2 bases at J, with 16 bases in the middle. Germline assignment: CDR1 MNHEY and CDR2 SMNVEV (reference sequence). This chain's CDR3 is CASSGGTSQTYNEQFF. The CDR3 DNA reads as TGTGCCAGCAGTGGCGGGACAAGCCAGACCTACAATGAGCAGTTCTTC.